This passage covers 11 T cell receptor beta chains from one sample sequenced in a study of PD-1 blockade in classical Hodgkin lymphoma. The time point here: cycle 4 day 1 (C4D1), after 6 weeks of nivolumab. All patients experienced relapse after autologous stem cell transplantation, and brentuximab vedotin exposure was variable. Repertoires were generated with immunoSEQ multiplex PCR, while TCRdb's copy carries only in-frame clones and drops some. Among 20,000 to 25,000 clones listed, roughly four fifths were seen once. Specimen: peripheral blood mononuclear cells (PBMCs), collected before the fourth cycle of nivolumab. Receptor source: a human donor with classical Hodgkin lymphoma.

This rearrangement joins TRBV9 to TRBJ2-7, with D tentatively TRBD1 (6 bases). The V gene's germline CDR1 is SGDLS and CDR2 YYNGEE. Deletions cut 0 bases from V and 6 bases from J, with 10 bases between. The CDR3 extends over 13 amino acids. Written as DNA, the CDR3 is TGTGCCAGCAGCGTAGGGACAGAGGGCGAGCAGTACTTC. This encodes CASSVGTEGEQYF. The complete variable domain, with remaining parts taken from reference TRBV9 and TRBJ2-7, reads DSGVTQTPKHLITATGQRVTLRCSPRSGDLSVYWYQQSLDQGLQFLIQYYNGEERAKGNILERFSAQQFPDLHSELNLSSLELGDSALYFCASSVGTEGEQYFGPGTRLTVT.

The chain joins TRBV29-1 to TRBJ1-1; D is possibly TRBD1 (6 bases). The CDR3 consists of 11 residues. Trimming removed 4 bases from V and 5 bases from J, with 8 bases in between. Germline V gene lookup returns CDR1 SQVTM and CDR2 ANQGSEA. CDR3 nucleotide sequence: TGCAGCGTTGTACAGGGTACTGAAGCTTTCTTT. It encodes CSVVQGTEAFF.

The genes are TRBV11-2 and TRBJ1-1; D ambiguous. In germline, CDR1 is SGHAT, CDR2 FQNNGV. V was cut by 4 bases and J by 5 bases, with 11 bases left in between. The CDR3 extends over 13 amino acids. CDR3 residues: CASSYDRRTEAFF. The CDR3 DNA reads TGTGCCAGCAGCTACGACCGAAGAACTGAAGCTTTCTTT. The full variable domain, rest sourced from reference TRBV11-2 and TRBJ1-1, is EAGVAQSPRYKIIEKRQSVAFWCNPISGHATLYWYQQILGQGPKLLIQFQNNGVVDDSQLPKDRFSAERLKGVDSTLKIQPAKLEDSAVYLCASSYDRRTEAFFGQGTRLTVV.

This sequence joins TRBV30 and TRBJ1-1; 9 positions agree with TRBD1. CDR3 size: 15 residues. With 3 bases clipped from V and 7 bases from J, the junction kept 12 bases outside the gene matches. The germline V gene encodes CDR1 GTSNPN and CDR2 SVGIG (reference sequence). Written as DNA, the CDR3 is TGTGCCTGGAGACTCCGGGACAGGGTTGGCGGTGAAGCTTTCTTT. This translates into CAWRLRDRVGGEAFF.

This chain uses TRBV2 with TRBJ2-2; tentative D call: TRBD2 (5 bases). The germline V gene has CDR1 SNHLY and CDR2 FYNNEI. V lost 6 bases and J 0 bases, leaving 17 bases between the germline ends. The CDR3 extends over 17 amino acids. CDR3 sequence: CASSQPNGLPNTGELFF. CDR3 DNA: TGTGCCAGCAGCCAACCCAATGGACTGCCGAACACCGGGGAGCTGTTTTTT.

The chain joins TRBV2 to TRBJ2-7; the D call may be TRBD1 or TRBD2 (6 bases each). The CDR3 covers 14 residues. The germline V and J ends were trimmed by 7 bases and 3 bases, with 16 bases remaining between them. Germline V gene sequence: CDR1 SNHLY, CDR2 FYNNEI. The CDR3 nucleotides are TGTGCCAGCACCCCTGGGGGGCTCGGCTACGAGCAGTACTTC. It is translated as CASTPGGLGYEQYF.

V gene TRBV11-2 combines with J gene TRBJ1-6, with TRBD1 matching over 8 bases. The CDR3 consists of 15 residues. The ends lost 1 base at V and 9 bases at J; junction bases unmatched: 5. Germline lookup yields CDR1 SGHAT and CDR2 FQNNGV. The DNA of the CDR3 is TGTGCCAGCAGCTTAGCCCAGGGGGCGACTTCACCCCTCCACTTT. It specifies CASSLAQGATSPLHF. Combining the CDR3 with reference TRBV11-2 and TRBJ1-6 gives the whole variable domain EAGVAQSPRYKIIEKRQSVAFWCNPISGHATLYWYQQILGQGPKLLIQFQNNGVVDDSQLPKDRFSAERLKGVDSTLKIQPAKLEDSAVYLCASSLAQGATSPLHFGNGTRLTVT.

V and J are TRBV7-9 and TRBJ1-2, with a tentative D call TRBD1 (6 bases). Per the germline V gene, CDR1 is SEHNR and CDR2 is FQNEAQ (reference sequence). V shed 10 bases and J shed 7 bases, with 10 bases lying between them. CDR3 size: 10 residues. CDR3 coding DNA: TGTGCCACCAGAGGGGGTGGCTACACCTTC. Protein product: CATRGGGYTF.

V is TRBV19 and J is TRBJ1-6; tentative D call: TRBD1 (5 bases). This CDR3 is 14 amino acids long. V was clipped by 4 bases and J by 4 bases, with 8 bases between them. The germline V gene has CDR1 LNHDA and CDR2 SQIVND (reference sequence). This chain's CDR3 is CASSTGTYNSPLHF. CDR3 sequence (DNA): TGTGCCAGTAGTACCGGGACTTATAATTCACCCCTCCACTTT.

The chain couples TRBV19 to TRBJ2-1; TRBD2 matches at 14 bases. The CDR3 spans 19 residues. Germline values: CDR1 LNHDA, CDR2 SQIVND (reference sequence). The J segment lost 8 bases and the V segment lost 7 bases, leaving 19 bases of the junction unmatched. Here the CDR3 DNA reads TGTGCCAGTAATACGACTAGCGGGAGGGCTCATAGGAAAGCGCATGAGCAGTTCTTC. It specifies CASNTTSGRAHRKAHEQFF.

The chain links TRBV30 to TRBJ2-1, with D perhaps matching TRBD1 or TRBD2 (6 bases each). The CDR3 has 14 amino acids. Trimming removed 3 bases at V and 10 bases at J, with 19 bases between. Germline CDR1 and CDR2: GTSNPN and SVGIG (reference sequence). The CDR3 spells CAWSQITGAREQFF. The CDR3 coding sequence is TGTGCCTGGAGCCAGATTACGGGGGCACGGGAGCAGTTCTTC.